These 32 T cell receptor beta chains came from one sample sequenced in a study of CD8 T cells in Susac syndrome. The RNA, roughly 0.5 to 1 ug, was put through reverse transcription using random hexamers. MiXCR, applied by TCRdb to the immunoSEQ multiplex PCR reads, yields one record per CDR3 protein. The sample lists 120,000 or so distinct CDR3 sequences; under 96% were seen once. Sequencing input: CD4+ T cells from PBMCs. Source of these receptors: a human donor with Susac syndrome.

The chain links TRBV7-9 to TRBJ2-1, with TRBD2 matching 11 bases. This CDR3 has 17 residues. J lost 4 bases, V lost 2 bases, and 7 bases had no gene match. Germline values: CDR1 SEHNR, CDR2 FQNEAQ (reference sequence). The CDR3 coding sequence is TGTGCCAGCAGCTTAACGCTTACTAGCGGGAGTTACAATGAGCAGTTCTTC. It yields the protein CASSLTLTSGSYNEQFF.

The sample holds one count of this clonotype. The chain employs TRBV25-1 and TRBJ1-1; D is unclear. V was trimmed by 5 bases and J by 7 bases, leaving 14 bases between them. There are 13 residues in the CDR3. Germline lookup yields CDR1 MGHDK and CDR2 SYGVNS. CDR3 DNA: TGTGCCAGCAGTCCGAGAGGAAGGCTTGAAGCTTTCTTT. Residues: CASSPRGRLEAFF.

This clonotype was counted between two and nine times. The chain recombines TRBV20-1 with TRBJ1-1, with 7 bases that match TRBD1. Germline trimming cut 3 bases from V and 2 bases from J; bases unmatched to any gene: 6. From germline, CDR1 is DFQATT and CDR2 SNEGSKA (reference sequence). The CDR3 has 14 residues. The CDR3 loop reads CSARSGTVNTEAFF. The CDR3 nucleotides are TGCAGTGCTAGGAGCGGGACAGTTAACACTGAAGCTTTCTTT.

The chain links TRBV6-1 to TRBJ1-5; possibly TRBD1 for D (5 bases). Deletions cut 1 base from V and 3 bases from J, with 19 bases between. In germline, CDR1 is MNHNS, CDR2 SASEGT. The CDR3 covers 18 residues. CDR3 in amino acids: CASSEDRFGQWANQPQHF. The CDR3 coding sequence is TGTGCCAGCAGTGAAGATCGTTTCGGACAATGGGCCAATCAGCCCCAGCATTTT.

This clonotype was observed a single time. V is TRBV19 and J is TRBJ1-1; D is unresolved. CDR3 length: 17 amino acids. V lost 3 bases and J lost 1, with 18 bases in between. Germline V lookup: CDR1 LNHDA, CDR2 SQIVND (reference sequence). CDR3 in DNA: TGTGCCAGTAGTATTACGAGGCGTATGTTGGGGAACACTGAAGCTTTCTTT. Its protein is CASSITRRMLGNTEAFF.

This clonotype turned up a few times. The chain links TRBV7-2 to TRBJ2-7; 11 nucleotides line up with TRBD2. Germline CDR1 and CDR2: SGHTA and FQGNSA. CDR3 length: 16 residues. With V trimmed by 6 bases and J by 0 bases, 7 bases remained unmatched. The CDR3 nucleotides are TGTGCCAGCAGGTTTCTAGCGGGAGGCCCCTCCTACGAGCAGTACTTC. Translating gives CASRFLAGGPSYEQYF.

The chain joins TRBV29-1 to TRBJ1-2; 9 bases line up with TRBD1. The CDR3 covers 12 residues. CDR1 SQVTM and CDR2 ANQGSEA come from the germline V gene. Trimming removed 7 bases from V and 8 bases from J; junction bases left unmatched: 8. The CDR3 DNA is TGCAGCGCCGGACAGGGGTCAGGAGGCTACACCTTC. It encodes CSAGQGSGGYTF.

The gene calls are TRBV20-1 and TRBJ2-1, with a tentative D call TRBD2 (5 bases). This CDR3 region has 16 residues. Trimming left V 3 bases short and J 1 base short, with 16 bases between. Germline values: CDR1 DFQATT, CDR2 SNEGSKA (reference sequence). CDR3 in DNA: TGCAGTGCTAGCGGAAAGCGGTGGGATTCCTACAATGAGCAGTTCTTC. It codes for CSASGKRWDSYNEQFF.

Only one count was recorded for this clonotype. This chain uses TRBV30 with TRBJ2-5, with D possibly being TRBD2 (6 bases). Trimming left V 3 bases short and J 5 bases short, with 22 bases between. Germline V gene lookup returns CDR1 GTSNPN and CDR2 SVGIG (reference sequence). The CDR3 length is 16 residues. The CDR3 coding sequence is TGTGCCTGGAGCCCCGCCGGAGGGCCTCGAATGGAGACCCAGTACTTC. Its protein product is CAWSPAGGPRMETQYF. Full variable domain (missing parts from reference TRBV30 and TRBJ2-5): SQTIHQWPATLVQPVGSPLSLECTVEGTSNPNLYWYRQAAGRGLQLLFYSVGIGQISSEVPQNLSASRPQDRQFILSSKKLLLSDSGFYLCAWSPAGGPRMETQYFGPGTRLLVL.

V gene TRBV6-6 combines with J gene TRBJ1-2, with a weak D call TRBD1 (5 bases). V was cut by 7 bases and J by 4 bases, with 13 bases left in between. This CDR3 has 13 residues. The germline gives CDR1 MNHNY, CDR2 SVGAGI (reference sequence). DNA of the CDR3: TGTGCCAGCACATCGGGACCACTCTATGGCTACACCTTC. Its protein is CASTSGPLYGYTF.

The V gene is TRBV5-4, the J gene TRBJ1-5; TRBD1 agrees at 8 bases. Germline loops: CDR1 SGHNT, CDR2 YYREEE (reference sequence). The length of the CDR3 is 14 residues. J was trimmed by 5 bases and V by 0 bases; bases with no gene match: 1. The CDR3 bases are TGTGCCAGCAGCTTGGCAGGGGGCGATCAGCCCCAGCATTTT. Its protein product is CASSLAGGDQPQHF.

This clonotype was seen a handful of times. The V gene is TRBV7-9, the J gene TRBJ1-1; a weak D match, TRBD1 (5 bases). The CDR3 has 14 residues. In germline, CDR1 is SEHNR, CDR2 FQNEAQ (reference sequence). V lost 3 bases and J lost 3, with 11 bases in between. This CDR3 is CASSLQGKDTEAFF. The CDR3 region has the DNA TGTGCCAGCAGCTTGCAGGGAAAGGACACTGAAGCTTTCTTT. Full variable domain (missing parts from reference TRBV7-9 and TRBJ1-1): DTGVSQNPRHKITKRGQNVTFRCDPISEHNRLYWYRQTLGQGPEFLTYFQNEAQLEKSRLLSDRFSAERPKGSFSTLEIQRTEQGDSAMYLCASSLQGKDTEAFFGQGTRLTVV.

This clonotype has a single count. The chain links TRBV23-1 to TRBJ2-1; TRBD2 aligns across 12 bases. TRBV23-1 is an ORF; its function is uncertain. With V trimmed by 6 bases and J by 5 bases, 8 bases remained unmatched. The CDR3 contains 16 residues. The DNA of the CDR3 is TGCGCCAGCAGCGTGACTAGCGGGGGAACACACAATGAGCAGTTCTTC. Its protein is CASSVTSGGTHNEQFF.

The chain carries TRBV19 and TRBJ1-2; D gene unclear. V was clipped by 3 bases and J by 2 bases, with 10 bases between them. Germline CDR1 is LNHDA and CDR2 is SQIVND (reference sequence). This CDR3 has 14 residues. The CDR3 loop is CASSMTGANYGYTF. In nucleotides, the CDR3 is TGTGCCAGTAGTATGACTGGAGCGAACTATGGCTACACCTTC.

This sequence joins TRBV5-1 and TRBJ1-1; D gene ambiguous. The CDR3 covers 12 residues. Trimming took off 2 bases at V and 5 bases at J, with 7 bases between the two ends. The V gene's germline CDR1 is SGHRS and CDR2 YFSETQ. The CDR3 reads CASSLRETEAFF. As DNA, the CDR3 is TGCGCCAGCAGCTTACGGGAAACTGAAGCTTTCTTT.

This clonotype was counted a single time. The chain is built from TRBV7-9 and TRBJ1-1; 9 nucleotides line up with TRBD1. Trimming cost V 3 bases and J 1 base; bases outside gene matches: 3. The CDR3 is made up of 15 amino acids. Germline CDR1 SEHNR, CDR2 FQNEAQ (reference sequence). CDR3 residues: CASSFTGGWNTEAFF. DNA for the CDR3: TGTGCCAGCAGCTTCACAGGGGGCTGGAACACTGAAGCTTTCTTT.

This chain links TRBV29-1 with TRBJ1-1, with a tentative D call TRBD1 (5 bases). From germline, CDR1 is SQVTM and CDR2 ANQGSEA. The CDR3 is 13 residues long. Trimming removed 8 bases at V and 0 bases at J, with 13 bases between. CDR3 in amino acids: CSSGGRMNTEAFF. The DNA for the CDR3 is TGCAGCTCTGGGGGACGGATGAACACTGAAGCTTTCTTT.

This rearrangement joins TRBV2 to TRBJ2-5; possibly TRBD1 or TRBD2 for D (5 bases each). The CDR3 consists of 16 residues. V shed 1 base and J shed 2 bases, with 14 bases lying between them. The germline CDR1 and CDR2 sequences are SNHLY and FYNNEI. The CDR3 loop is CASSEVWAGRQETQYF. The CDR3 DNA sequence: TGTGCCAGCAGTGAAGTGTGGGCAGGGAGACAAGAGACCCAGTACTTC.

The chain joins TRBV4-2 to TRBJ2-1, with a tentative D call TRBD2 (6 bases). Per germline, CDR1 LGHNA and CDR2 YNFKEQ. V gave up 0 bases and J gave up 2 bases, with 11 bases separating them. The CDR3 has 16 amino acids. Here the CDR3 reads CASSQDLGRPYNEQFF. As DNA, the CDR3 is TGTGCCAGCAGCCAAGATCTGGGGAGGCCCTACAATGAGCAGTTCTTC.

This sequence joins TRBV29-1 and TRBJ1-3, with a tentative D call TRBD1 (5 bases). This CDR3 is built from 13 residues. V was pared by 7 bases and J by 4 bases, with 14 bases between. The germline V gene has CDR1 SQVTM and CDR2 ANQGSEA. The CDR3 DNA sequence: TGCAGCGCTGCCCGGGACGCCGGAAACACCATATATTTT. Its translation: CSAARDAGNTIYF.

This clonotype appeared once. V usage is TRBV29-1 and J usage is TRBJ2-5; 9 nucleotides align to TRBD2. The germline V gene has CDR1 SQVTM and CDR2 ANQGSEA. The ends lost 7 bases at V and 4 bases at J; junction bases unmatched: 16. The CDR3 is 16 amino acids. The CDR3 protein is CSGVYWGGRDPETQYF. For the CDR3, the DNA is TGCAGCGGTGTATACTGGGGCGGGAGGGACCCAGAGACCCAGTACTTC.

This clonotype appeared once. V usage is TRBV29-1 and J usage is TRBJ1-1; the D gene is possibly TRBD1 (5 bases). The germline CDR1 and CDR2 sequences are SQVTM and ANQGSEA. Trimming left V 4 bases short and J 5 bases short, with 14 bases between. The CDR3 consists of 13 residues. CDR3 in amino acids: CSVVGGKDTEAFF. The CDR3 DNA is TGCAGCGTTGTTGGGGGAAAGGATACTGAAGCTTTCTTT.

This clonotype was picked up one time. This chain uses TRBV14 with TRBJ2-1; D is possibly TRBD1 (6 bases). The length of the CDR3 is 17 residues. The V and J ends lost 1 base and 7 bases respectively, with 20 bases between them. CDR1 and CDR2 (germline): SGHDN, FVKESK. CDR3 sequence (DNA): TGTGCCAGCAGCCAAGTGATTGGGTCGGGAAGGGGGAATGAGCAGTTCTTC. Its translation: CASSQVIGSGRGNEQFF.

The sample holds one count of this clonotype. The genes are TRBV14 and TRBJ1-5; D unresolved. CDR1 is SGHDN, CDR2 FVKESK, per germline. The CDR3 runs 15 residues. Trimming left V 0 bases short and J 3 bases short, with 9 bases between. CDR3 amino acids: CASSQESGPNQPQHF. The DNA for the CDR3 is TGTGCCAGCAGCCAAGAGTCTGGTCCCAATCAGCCCCAGCATTTT. The variable domain in full, with the rest retrieved from reference TRBV14 and TRBJ1-5, is EAGVTQFPSHSVIEKGQTVTLRCDPISGHDNLYWYRRVMGKEIKFLLHFVKESKQDESGMPNNRFLAERTGGTYSTLKVQPAELEDSGVYFCASSQESGPNQPQHFGDGTRLSIL.

The CDR3 DNA reads TGTGCCACCAGTGATTCGGGACTCCGAGACAATGAGCAGTTCTTC. Its translation: CATSDSGLRDNEQFF. The gene calls are TRBV24-1 and TRBJ2-1; D is possibly TRBD2 (6 bases). Trimming left V 2 bases short and J 5 bases short, with 12 bases between. Per the germline V gene, CDR1 is KGHDR and CDR2 is SFDVKD. CDR3 length: 15 residues.

The V gene is TRBV5-1, the J gene TRBJ2-6, with a weak D call TRBD2 (6 bases). The CDR3 sequence is 16 residues long. The germline V and J ends were trimmed by 4 bases and 1 base, with 12 bases remaining between them. Germline CDR1 reads SGHRS; CDR2 reads YFSETQ. The CDR3 bases are TGCGCCAGCAGCCCTACGCGGGATTCTGGGGCCAACGTCCTGACTTTC. Translation: CASSPTRDSGANVLTF.

CDR3 residues: CASSPGEGGVTEAFF. The CDR3 region has the DNA TGTGCCAGCAGCCCTGGAGAAGGGGGAGTCACTGAAGCTTTCTTT. This sequence joins TRBV3-1 and TRBJ1-1, with D possibly TRBD1 on 6 matching bases. The CDR3 spans 15 residues. Germline CDR1 and CDR2: LGHDT and YNNKEL (reference sequence). V lost 4 bases and J lost 4, with 16 bases in between.

The chain is built from TRBV9 and TRBJ2-2, with TRBD1 matching over 11 bases. V lost 0 bases and J lost 6; bases outside the gene matches: 4. CDR3 length: 16 residues. Germline CDR1 reads SGDLS; CDR2 reads YYNGEE. For the CDR3, the DNA is TGTGCCAGCAGCGTAGTTGGGACAGGGGGTTCCGGGGAGCTGTTTTTT. Translating it yields CASSVVGTGGSGELFF.

V usage is TRBV2 and J usage is TRBJ2-5; TRBD2 matches 9 bases. CDR1 and CDR2 (germline): SNHLY, FYNNEI. Trimming at V came to 3 bases and at J to 5 bases, leaving 7 bases not matched to a gene. CDR3 length: 15 amino acids. The CDR3 DNA follows: TGTGCCAGCAGTGACGCGGCGGGAGGGCCGGAGACCCAGTACTTC. It encodes CASSDAAGGPETQYF.

The chain uses TRBV7-8 and TRBJ2-1; 11 bases are shared with TRBD2. This CDR3 contains 16 residues. CDR1 is SGHVS, CDR2 FQNEAQ, per germline. Unmatched junction bases numbered 7, after V lost 1 base and J lost 8 bases. The CDR3 DNA reads TGTGCCAGCAGCTTAGGTACTAGCGGGGGCAGCGATGAGCAGTTCTTC. It is translated as CASSLGTSGGSDEQFF.

The V gene is TRBV23-1, the J gene TRBJ1-5; D uncertain. TRBV23-1 is an ORF, and what it does is uncertain. This CDR3 has 16 residues. The V end was cut by 3 bases, the J end by 1 base, with 13 bases between. The CDR3 DNA reads as TGCGCCAGCAGTCATTTAGGGAAATGGAGCAATCAGCCCCAGCATTTT. It translates to CASSHLGKWSNQPQHF.

The chain employs TRBV20-1 and TRBJ2-1; 10 nucleotides match TRBD2. Germline loops: CDR1 DFQATT, CDR2 SNEGSKA (reference sequence). CDR3 length: 15 amino acids. After removal of 6 bases from V and 6 bases from J, the junction contained 11 bases not matched to a gene. CDR3 protein: CSALALAGAGNEQFF. CDR3 coding DNA: TGCAGTGCCTTGGCCCTAGCGGGAGCGGGCAATGAGCAGTTCTTC.